This is a list of T cell receptor beta chains from one sample in a study of T cells expressing NK-cell markers. TCRdb re-called the 5' RACE reads and shows each CDR3 protein once, DNA omitted. The sample yields about half a million distinct CDR3 sequences, of which the top ten take up 1.4% to 1.5%. The sample was blood T cells: a sorted CD56 or NKG2C T cell subset, CD4+ or CD8+ T cells, or bulk PBMC T cells (not recorded which). The receptors were gathered from a woman aged 50 to 60 in good health. CDR3s include the opening cysteine and the closing phenylalanine or tryptophan.

v_gene,len,j_gene,CDR3aa
TRBV20-1,15,TRBJ2-7,CSARSHRDQTYEQYF
TRBV3-1,15,TRBJ2-1,CASSQVRPSYNEQFF
TRBV5-1,16,TRBJ2-1,CASSTSTTLAYNEQFF
TRBV6-4,18,TRBJ2-4,CASRGSATSGDTKNIQYF
TRBV25-1,15,TRBJ2-1,CASSGPEAGVYEQFF
TRBV20-1,16,TRBJ2-3,CSARSGTSGVRAFQYF
TRBV19,15,TRBJ2-1,CASSTSGIRPNEQFF
TRBV11-2,17,TRBJ2-7,CASRMNTGLAGGYEQYF
TRBV12-3/TRBV12-4,15,TRBJ2-4,CASSLAGGSKNIQYF
TRBV29-1,12,TRBJ2-3,CSVGMGSGTQYF
TRBV21-1,13,TRBJ1-2,CASSKYTNYGYTF
TRBV12-3/TRBV12-4,14,TRBJ1-1,CASSLTRGYTEAFF
TRBV21-1,17,TRBJ2-7,CASSPTFPGQVGYEQYF
TRBV20-1,12,TRBJ2-5,CSAGTTQETQYF
TRBV6-6,14,TRBJ1-1,CASSHQGGNTEAFF
TRBV20-1,16,TRBJ2-2,CSATHTGTGNGGELFF
TRBV24-1,14,TRBJ1-5,CATSDSGRWQPQHF
TRBV29-1,14,TRBJ2-4,CSVVHQGRIDIQYF
TRBV6-2/TRBV6-3,13,TRBJ2-1,CASSYYGRNEQFF
TRBV25-1,16,TRBJ2-7,CASSERGRTGRYEQYF
TRBV7-2,13,TRBJ2-1,CASMEGQRNEQFF
TRBV20-1,16,TRBJ2-3,CSASRAGTRLSDTQYF
TRBV10-1,12,TRBJ2-7,CASSDGVYEQYF
TRBV7-9,15,TRBJ2-1,CASSPTSGAYNEQFF
TRBV14,16,TRBJ2-5,CASSRRQPGHQETQYF
TRBV12-3/TRBV12-4,13,TRBJ1-1,CASISHLNTEAFF
TRBV10-3,13,TRBJ1-5,CAINQGPNQPQHF
TRBV28,14,TRBJ2-1,CASREVGRYNEQFF
TRBV5-1,17,TRBJ2-1,CASSLITIGGEYNEQFF
TRBV7-9,13,TRBJ2-1,CASSTGGLGEQFF
TRBV5-8,15,TRBJ2-3,CASSLGRTYTDTQYF
TRBV5-1,14,TRBJ2-2,CASSLALAPGELFF
TRBV3-1,13,TRBJ2-5,CASRPARVETQYF
TRBV20-1,12,TRBJ1-4,CSARAAGEKLFF
TRBV4-1,16,TRBJ2-1,CASSQTTSGRAFEQFF
TRBV12-3/TRBV12-4,14,TRBJ2-6,CASRLKAGANVLTF